The sequence of this T cell receptor beta chain was determined in a study of cytomegalovirus exposure and HLA in healthy donors. Using immunoSEQ multiplex PCR, the repertoire was profiled, and TCRdb retains in-frame clones only, with some absent. The data show about 67,000 clones, approximately 94% seen once. This clone was counted a few times. This receptor was identified in a woman aged 18-29 years in good health and CMV-seronegative. Input material: PBMCs.

The CDR3 DNA is TGTGCCAGCAGCGCTGGAGACAGCTCTGGAAACACCATATATTTT. Translating it yields CASSAGDSSGNTIYF. The V and J genes are TRBV9 and TRBJ1-3; TRBD1 might be the D (5 bases). This CDR3 is built from 15 residues. V shed 3 bases and J shed 0 bases, with 10 bases lying between them. Germline CDR1 SGDLS, CDR2 YYNGEE.